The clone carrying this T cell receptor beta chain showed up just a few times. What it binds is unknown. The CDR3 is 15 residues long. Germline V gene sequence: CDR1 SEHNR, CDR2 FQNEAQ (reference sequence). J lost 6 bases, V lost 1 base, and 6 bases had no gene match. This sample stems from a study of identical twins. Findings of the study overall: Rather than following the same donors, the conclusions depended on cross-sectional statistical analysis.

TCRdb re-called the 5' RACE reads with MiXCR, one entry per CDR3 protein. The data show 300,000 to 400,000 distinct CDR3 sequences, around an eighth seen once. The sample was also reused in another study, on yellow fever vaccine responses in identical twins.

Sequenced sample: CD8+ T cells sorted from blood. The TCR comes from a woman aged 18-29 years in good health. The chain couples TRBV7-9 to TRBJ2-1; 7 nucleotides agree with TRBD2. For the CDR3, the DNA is TGTGCCAGCAGCTTAGTACTAGCGAACCGCAATGAGCAGTTCTTC. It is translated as CASSLVLANRNEQFF.